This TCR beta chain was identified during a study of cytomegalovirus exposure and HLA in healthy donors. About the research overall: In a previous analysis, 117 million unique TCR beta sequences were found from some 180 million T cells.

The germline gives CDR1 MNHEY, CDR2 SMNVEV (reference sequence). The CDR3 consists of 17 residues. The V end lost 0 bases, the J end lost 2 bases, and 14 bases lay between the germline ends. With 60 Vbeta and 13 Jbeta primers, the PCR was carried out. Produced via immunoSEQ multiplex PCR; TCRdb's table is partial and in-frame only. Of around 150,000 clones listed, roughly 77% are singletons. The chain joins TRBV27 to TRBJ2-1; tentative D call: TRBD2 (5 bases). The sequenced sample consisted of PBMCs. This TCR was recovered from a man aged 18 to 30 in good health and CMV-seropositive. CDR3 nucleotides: TGTGCCAGCAGTTTATCGGGTACCCTAGCCACCTACAATGAGCAGTTCTTC. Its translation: CASSLSGTLATYNEQFF.